The clone carrying this T cell receptor (beta chain) was counted only a few times. The data stem from a study of blood T cell repertoires in COVID-19. The wider study: Acute-phase and convalescent COVID-19 samples originated in the United States, Italy and Spain.

Assay: immunoSEQ multiplex PCR; the TCRdb copy retains only in-frame clones and omits some. The table lists around 230,000 clones, over 70% of them singletons. The CDR3 runs 15 residues. V dropped 3 bases and J dropped 8 bases, with 16 bases sitting between them. CDR1 and CDR2 (germline): MGHDK, SYGVNS. The gene calls are TRBV25-1 and TRBJ2-2, with D possibly matching TRBD1 (5 bases). This sequence was found in a middle-aged man with acute or convalescent COVID-19. The sequenced sample was peripheral blood. CDR3 sequence (DNA): TGTGCCAGCAGTGATTACCGAAGGGGATCAGGGGAGCTGTTTTTT. This sequence encodes CASSDYRRGSGELFF.